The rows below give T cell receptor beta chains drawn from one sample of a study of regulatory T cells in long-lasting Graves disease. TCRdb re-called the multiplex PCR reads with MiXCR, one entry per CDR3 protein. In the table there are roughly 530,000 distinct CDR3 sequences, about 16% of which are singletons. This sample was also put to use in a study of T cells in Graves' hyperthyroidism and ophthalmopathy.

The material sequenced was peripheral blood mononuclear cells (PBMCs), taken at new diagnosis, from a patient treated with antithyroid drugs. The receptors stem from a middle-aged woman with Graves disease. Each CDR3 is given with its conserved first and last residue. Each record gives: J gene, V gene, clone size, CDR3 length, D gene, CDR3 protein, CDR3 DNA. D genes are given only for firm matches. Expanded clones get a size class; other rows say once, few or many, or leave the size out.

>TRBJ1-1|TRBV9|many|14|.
CASSSPQEGMKAFF
TGTGCCAGCAGCTCCCCACAGGAGGGCATGAAAGCTTTCTTT
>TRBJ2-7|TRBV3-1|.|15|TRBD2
CASSQVSGGPYEQYF
TGTGCCAGCAGCCAAGTTTCGGGGGGGCCTTACGAGCAGTACTTC
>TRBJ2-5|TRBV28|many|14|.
CASNEPGTSSPQYF
TGTGCCAGCAATGAACCGGGGACCTCCTCGCCCCAGTACTTC
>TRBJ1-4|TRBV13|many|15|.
CASSLTRGRGEKLFF
TGTGCCAGCAGCCTTACCAGGGGTAGGGGTGAAAAACTGTTTTTT
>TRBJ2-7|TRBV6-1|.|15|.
CASSEAGEAPYEQYF
TGTGCCAGCAGTGAAGCGGGAGAGGCCCCCTACGAGCAGTACTTC
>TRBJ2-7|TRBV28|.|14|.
CASRTGTNTYEQYF
TGTGCCAGCAGAACCGGGACAAACACCTACGAGCAGTACTTC
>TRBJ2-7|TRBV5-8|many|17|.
CASSLPIGAATSYEQYF
TGTGCCAGCAGCTTGCCCATCGGGGCAGCGACGTCCTACGAGCAGTACTTC
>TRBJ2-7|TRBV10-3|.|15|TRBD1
CAISGPGQGPYEQYF
TGTGCCATCAGTGGACCGGGACAGGGCCCCTACGAGCAGTACTTC
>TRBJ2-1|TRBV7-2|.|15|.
CASSLTSSSYNEQSF
TGTGCCAGCAGCTTAACCTCGAGCTCCTACAATGAGCAGTCCTTC
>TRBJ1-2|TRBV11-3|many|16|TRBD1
CASSFQLAGQLDGYTF
TGTGCCAGCAGCTTCCAACTTGCGGGACAGTTGGATGGCTACACCTTC
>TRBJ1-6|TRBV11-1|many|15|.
CASSTAGPQNSPLHF
TGTGCCAGCAGCACAGCGGGGCCTCAGAATTCACCCCTCCACTTT
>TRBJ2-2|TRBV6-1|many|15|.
CASSGTRNGYGELFF
TGTGCCAGCAGTGGAACAAGGAATGGATACGGGGAGCTGTTTTTT
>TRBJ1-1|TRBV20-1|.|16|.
CSARDTGSGYPTEAFF
TGCAGTGCTAGAGATACGGGGTCTGGGTATCCCACTGAAGCTTTCTTT
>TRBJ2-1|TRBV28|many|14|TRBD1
CASSFPGGSNEQFF
TGTGCCAGCAGTTTCCCAGGGGGTTCCAATGAGCAGTTCTTC
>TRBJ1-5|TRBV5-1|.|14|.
CASSTVGGDQPQHF
TGCGCCAGCAGCACTGTGGGGGGGGATCAGCCCCAGCATTTT
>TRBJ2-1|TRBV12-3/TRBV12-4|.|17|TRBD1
CASSPGQVGGPLDEQFF
TGTGCCAGCAGTCCCGGACAGGTGGGCGGACCCCTCGATGAGCAGTTCTTC
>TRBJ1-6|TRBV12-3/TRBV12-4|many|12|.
CASRGGGLTLHF
TGTGCCAGCAGAGGAGGAGGCTTAACCCTCCACTTT
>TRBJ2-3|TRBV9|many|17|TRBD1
CASSVSTGGSGTDTQYF
TGTGCCAGCAGCGTATCCACAGGGGGCTCAGGTACAGATACGCAGTATTTT
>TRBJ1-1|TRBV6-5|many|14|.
CASSYGSLWTEAFF
TGTGCCAGCAGTTACGGGTCCTTGTGGACTGAAGCTTTCTTT
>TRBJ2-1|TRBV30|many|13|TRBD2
CAWIRAGGREQFF
TGTGCCTGGATCCGGGCGGGGGGAAGGGAGCAGTTCTTC
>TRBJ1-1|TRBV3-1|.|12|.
CASAGRSTEAFF
TGTGCCAGTGCCGGCCGTAGCACTGAAGCTTTCTTT
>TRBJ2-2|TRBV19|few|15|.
CASSIQYRAGGELFF
TGTGCCAGTAGTATACAATACAGGGCTGGCGGGGAGCTGTTTTTT
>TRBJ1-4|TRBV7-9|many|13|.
CASSLEGPGRLFF
TGTGCCAGCAGCTTAGAGGGACCAGGTCGCCTGTTTTTT
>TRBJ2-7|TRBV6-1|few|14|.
CASSEAQGPYEQYF
TGTGCCAGCAGTGAAGCCCAGGGTCCCTACGAGCAGTACTTC
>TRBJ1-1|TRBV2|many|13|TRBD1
CASSKTGETEAFF
TGTGCCAGCAGTAAAACAGGGGAGACTGAAGCTTTCTTT
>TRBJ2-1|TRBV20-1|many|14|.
CSAGQGGGAAEQFF
TGCAGTGCAGGACAGGGCGGGGGGGCCGCTGAGCAGTTCTTC
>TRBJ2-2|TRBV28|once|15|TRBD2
CASHLAGGFTGELFF
TGTGCCAGCCATCTAGCGGGGGGGTTCACCGGGGAGCTGTTTTTT
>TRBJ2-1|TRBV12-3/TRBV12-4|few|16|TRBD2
CASSLRTSGSYNEQFF
TGTGCCAGCAGTCTCCGGACTAGCGGGTCCTACAATGAGCAGTTCTTC
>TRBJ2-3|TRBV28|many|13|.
CASRLSGTDTQYF
TGTGCCAGCAGGTTGAGCGGCACAGATACGCAGTATTTT
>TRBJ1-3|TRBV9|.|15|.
CASSPRMSSGNTIYF
TGTGCCAGCAGCCCGAGGATGTCCTCTGGAAACACCATATATTTT
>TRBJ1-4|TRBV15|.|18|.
CATSRTWTEAATNEKLFF
TGTGCCACCAGCAGAACCTGGACAGAGGCGGCAACTAATGAAAAACTGTTTTTT
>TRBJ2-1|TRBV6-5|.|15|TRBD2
CASSYRLAGDNEQFF
TGTGCCAGCAGTTACAGACTAGCGGGGGACAATGAGCAGTTCTTC
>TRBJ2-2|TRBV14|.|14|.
CASSQVPAAGELFF
TGTGCCAGCAGCCAAGTTCCAGCGGCAGGGGAGCTGTTTTTT
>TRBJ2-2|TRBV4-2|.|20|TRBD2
CASSQVGLAGGLGSTGELFF
TGTGCCAGCAGCCAAGTGGGACTAGCGGGGGGGCTTGGTAGCACCGGGGAGCTGTTTTTT
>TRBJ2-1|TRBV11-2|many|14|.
CASSSPSEGNEQFF
TGTGCCAGCAGCTCACCCTCAGAAGGCAATGAGCAGTTCTTC
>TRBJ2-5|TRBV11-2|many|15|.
CASSLAHLPRETQYF
TGTGCCAGCAGCTTAGCCCACCTGCCTAGGGAGACCCAGTACTTC
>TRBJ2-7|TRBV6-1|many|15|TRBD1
CASSEEETGGVEQYF
TGTGCCAGCAGTGAGGAAGAGACAGGGGGGGTCGAGCAGTACTTC
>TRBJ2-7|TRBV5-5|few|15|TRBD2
CASSAASGGPYEQYF
TGTGCCAGCAGTGCGGCTAGCGGGGGGCCATACGAGCAGTACTTC
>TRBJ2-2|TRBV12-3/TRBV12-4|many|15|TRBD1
CASSVDRPNTGELFF
TGTGCCAGCAGTGTGGACAGGCCGAACACCGGGGAGCTGTTTTTT
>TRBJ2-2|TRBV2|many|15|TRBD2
CASRSSGGVTGELFF
TGTGCCAGCAGGTCGAGCGGGGGTGTGACCGGGGAGCTGTTTTTT
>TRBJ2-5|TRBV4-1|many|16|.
CASSQESGRLQETQYF
TGCGCCAGCAGCCAAGAGTCAGGACGCCTCCAAGAGACCCAGTACTTC
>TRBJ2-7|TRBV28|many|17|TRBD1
CASSFHPTGSGSYEQYF
TGTGCCAGCAGTTTCCACCCGACAGGGTCTGGCTCCTACGAGCAGTACTTC
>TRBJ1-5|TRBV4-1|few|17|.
CASSQDGGGRVWQPQHF
TGCGCCAGCAGCCAAGACGGGGGGGGCAGGGTTTGGCAGCCCCAGCATTTT
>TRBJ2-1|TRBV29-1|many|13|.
CSSSGIGRNEQFF
TGCAGCTCCTCCGGGATAGGGAGGAATGAGCAGTTCTTC
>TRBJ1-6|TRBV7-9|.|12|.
CASSPNNSPLHF
TGTGCCAGCAGCCCTAATAATTCACCCCTCCACTTT
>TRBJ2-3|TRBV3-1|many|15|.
CASSPAGGSTDTQYF
TGTGCCAGCAGCCCGGCAGGCGGTAGCACAGATACGCAGTATTTT
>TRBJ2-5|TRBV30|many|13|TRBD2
CAWTQRGGETQYF
TGTGCCTGGACCCAGCGGGGGGGCGAGACCCAGTACTTC
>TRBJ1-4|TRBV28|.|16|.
CASFPSGRPTNGKLFF
TGTGCCAGCTTCCCCTCAGGGAGACCAACTAATGGAAAACTGTTTTTT
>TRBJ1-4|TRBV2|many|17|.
CASSEVAGARGNEKLFF
TGTGCCAGCAGTGAGGTCGCAGGGGCTCGTGGAAATGAAAAACTGTTTTTT
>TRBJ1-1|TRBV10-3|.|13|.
CAIKADMNTEAFF
TGTGCCATCAAGGCGGACATGAACACTGAAGCTTTCTTT
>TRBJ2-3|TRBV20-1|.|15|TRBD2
CSATLAGGYTDTQYF
TGCAGTGCTACTCTAGCGGGGGGCTACACAGATACGCAGTATTTT
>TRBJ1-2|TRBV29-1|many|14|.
CSISRQESIYGYTF
TGCAGCATTAGTCGACAGGAGTCGATCTATGGCTACACCTTC
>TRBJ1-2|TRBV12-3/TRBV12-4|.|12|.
CASRRPGSGYTF
TGTGCCAGCAGACGTCCCGGATCTGGCTACACCTTC
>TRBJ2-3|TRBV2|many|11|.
CASSLGPTQYF
TGTGCCAGCAGCCTCGGTCCTACGCAGTATTTT
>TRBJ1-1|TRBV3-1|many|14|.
CASSQVGGETEAFF
TGTGCCAGCAGCCAAGTAGGGGGGGAGACTGAAGCTTTCTTT
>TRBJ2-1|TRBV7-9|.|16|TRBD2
CASIATSGGVYNEQFF
TGTGCCAGCATCGCTACTAGCGGGGGGGTCTACAATGAGCAGTTCTTC
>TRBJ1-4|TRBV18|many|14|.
CASSPQTTNEKLFF
TGTGCCAGCTCACCACAGACAACTAATGAAAAACTGTTTTTT
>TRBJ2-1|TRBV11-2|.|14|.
CASYRDLRGDEQFF
TGTGCCAGCTACCGGGACCTTAGGGGCGATGAGCAGTTCTTC
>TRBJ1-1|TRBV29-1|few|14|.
CSVEGGLRNTEAFF
TGCAGCGTTGAAGGTGGACTAAGGAACACTGAAGCTTTCTTT
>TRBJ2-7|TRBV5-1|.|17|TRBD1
CASTSPDRTGGRGEQYF
TGCGCCAGCACGTCTCCCGACCGGACAGGGGGCCGGGGCGAGCAGTACTTC